This TCR beta chain was captured by sequencing in a study of blood T cell repertoires in COVID-19. Study-wide background: The study drew acute and convalescent COVID-19 samples from the United States, Italy and Spain. PBMCs, B-cell-depleted T cells, or T cells provided the cDNA or gDNA that made up the material.

Study processing details: Counts of nucleated cells, estimated from reference gene primer amplification, were obtained. The data were produced by immunoSEQ multiplex PCR, yet TCRdb's version contains in-frame clones alone and is incomplete. V, J and clone size derive from that table, while D and trimming were established from the DNA sequence. The data contain over 150,000 clones, 70% to 90% of them singletons. CDR3 length: 13 amino acids. In germline, CDR1 is SNHLY, CDR2 FYNNEI. Trimming cost V 8 bases and J 4 bases, with 12 bases left between them. Sequencing used peripheral blood. This chain links TRBV2 with TRBJ2-1, with D maybe TRBD1 (5 bases). The clonotype was recovered from a man aged 50 or older with active or convalescent COVID-19. The CDR3 DNA reads TGTGCCAGCGTAAGGGGAACTTACAATGAGCAGTTCTTC. Its protein is CASVRGTYNEQFF.